The rows below give T cell receptor beta chains drawn from one sample of a study of early T cells in non-severe SARS-CoV-2 infection. TCRdb used MiXCR to reprocess the 5' RACE reads, holding one entry per CDR3 protein. The table lists about 83,000 distinct CDR3 sequences, roughly a tenth of them singletons. This sample comprised whole blood, obtained at baseline. The source is an adult who was a healthcare worker with PCR-confirmed SARS-CoV-2 infection or an uninfected control (not recorded which). Each CDR3 is given with its conserved first and last residue. A D gene is named only where the DNA matches it firmly. Clone sizes are given selectively: once, few, many, or a class where the clone is expanded.

j_gene: TRBJ2-2; d_gene: -; v_gene: TRBV11-2; abundance: few; CDR3aa: CASSLRIANTGELFF; CDR3nt: TGTGCCAGCAGCTTAAGGATAGCGAACACCGGGGAGCTGTTTTTT
j_gene: TRBJ2-1; d_gene: -; v_gene: TRBV7-6; abundance: -; CDR3aa: CASTQEAGPHWNEQFF; CDR3nt: TGTGCCAGCACCCAGGAGGCCGGGCCGCACTGGAATGAGCAGTTCTTC
j_gene: TRBJ2-2; d_gene: -; v_gene: TRBV30; abundance: -; CDR3aa: CAWRRNTGELFF; CDR3nt: TGTGCCTGGAGGCGGAACACCGGGGAGCTGTTTTTT
j_gene: TRBJ2-5; d_gene: -; v_gene: TRBV5-1; abundance: few; CDR3aa: CASSSQTPQLTQETQYF; CDR3nt: TGCGCCAGCAGCTCCCAAACCCCACAGCTCACCCAAGAGACCCAGTACTTC
j_gene: TRBJ2-7; d_gene: -; v_gene: TRBV27; abundance: few; CDR3aa: CASRGAGSKEQYF; CDR3nt: TGTGCCAGCAGGGGGGCAGGGTCGAAGGAGCAGTACTTC
j_gene: TRBJ1-2; d_gene: -; v_gene: TRBV4-2; abundance: few; CDR3aa: CASSQDWGHASNYGYTF; CDR3nt: TGTGCCAGCAGCCAAGACTGGGGACATGCTAGTAACTATGGCTACACCTTC
j_gene: TRBJ1-3; d_gene: -; v_gene: TRBV7-6; abundance: -; CDR3aa: CASSPIVAGNTIYF; CDR3nt: TGTGCCAGCAGCCCAATCGTAGCTGGAAACACCATATATTTT
j_gene: TRBJ1-3; d_gene: TRBD1; v_gene: TRBV2; abundance: -; CDR3aa: CASSPDRVGNTIYF; CDR3nt: TGTGCCAGCAGTCCGGACAGGGTGGGAAACACCATATATTTT
j_gene: TRBJ2-5; d_gene: -; v_gene: TRBV6-5; abundance: many; CDR3aa: CASTLGPDQETQYF; CDR3nt: TGTGCCAGCACCCTCGGGCCGGACCAAGAGACCCAGTACTTC
j_gene: TRBJ2-5; d_gene: TRBD2; v_gene: TRBV5-4; abundance: many; CDR3aa: CASSPGLGRETQYF; CDR3nt: TGTGCCAGCAGCCCGGGACTAGGAAGAGAGACCCAGTACTTC
j_gene: TRBJ2-1; d_gene: -; v_gene: TRBV14; abundance: many; CDR3aa: CASSQDPSRDEQFF; CDR3nt: TGTGCCAGCAGCCAAGACCCGTCACGGGATGAGCAGTTCTTC
j_gene: TRBJ2-2; d_gene: -; v_gene: TRBV5-1; abundance: -; CDR3aa: CASSLRATGTTGELFF; CDR3nt: TGCGCCAGCAGCCTGAGGGCTACCGGGACCACCGGGGAGCTGTTTTTT
j_gene: TRBJ1-3; d_gene: TRBD1; v_gene: TRBV12-3/TRBV12-4; abundance: -; CDR3aa: CASSSPGQGGPNNF; CDR3nt: TGTGCCAGCAGTTCACCGGGACAGGGGGGACCAAATAATTTT
j_gene: TRBJ1-5; d_gene: -; v_gene: TRBV20-1; abundance: -; CDR3aa: CSAQGNSNQPQHF; CDR3nt: TGCAGTGCCCAGGGGAATAGCAATCAGCCCCAGCATTTT
j_gene: TRBJ2-7; d_gene: TRBD1; v_gene: TRBV20-1; abundance: few; CDR3aa: CSARGFGTGLSYEQYF; CDR3nt: TGCAGTGCTAGAGGGTTCGGGACAGGGCTTTCCTACGAGCAGTACTTC
j_gene: TRBJ1-1; d_gene: -; v_gene: TRBV20-1; abundance: few; CDR3aa: CSAPGRGNTEAFF; CDR3nt: TGCAGTGCTCCTGGCCGGGGAAACACTGAAGCTTTCTTT
j_gene: TRBJ2-1; d_gene: -; v_gene: TRBV11-2; abundance: few; CDR3aa: CASSLVGSGTGEQFF; CDR3nt: TGTGCCAGCAGCTTAGTTGGCTCTGGGACGGGTGAGCAGTTCTTC
j_gene: TRBJ1-6; d_gene: -; v_gene: TRBV5-5; abundance: many; CDR3aa: CASSLFAGRTEGSPLHF; CDR3nt: TGTGCCAGCAGCTTGTTCGCCGGACGGACAGAGGGTTCACCCCTCCACTTT
j_gene: TRBJ1-1; d_gene: TRBD1; v_gene: TRBV15; abundance: few; CDR3aa: CATSRDPGTGTEAFF; CDR3nt: TGTGCCACCAGCAGAGATCCTGGGACAGGGACTGAAGCTTTCTTT
j_gene: TRBJ1-1; d_gene: -; v_gene: TRBV4-2; abundance: many; CDR3aa: CASSQGRGGDTEAFF; CDR3nt: TGTGCCAGCAGCCAAGGGCGGGGTGGAGACACTGAAGCTTTCTTT
j_gene: TRBJ2-7; d_gene: TRBD2; v_gene: TRBV5-1; abundance: -; CDR3aa: CASSPTELAGGEQYF; CDR3nt: TGCGCCAGCAGCCCCACAGAACTAGCGGGAGGCGAGCAGTACTTC
j_gene: TRBJ1-5; d_gene: -; v_gene: TRBV7-2; abundance: many; CDR3aa: CASSSVFNQPQHF; CDR3nt: TGTGCCAGCAGCTCTGTCTTTAATCAGCCCCAGCATTTT
j_gene: TRBJ2-5; d_gene: -; v_gene: TRBV28; abundance: many; CDR3aa: CASSLYAAGTLGKETQYF; CDR3nt: TGTGCCAGCAGTTTATACGCCGCCGGGACCCTGGGGAAAGAGACCCAGTACTTC
j_gene: TRBJ2-1; d_gene: -; v_gene: TRBV29-1; abundance: many; CDR3aa: CSVANRVVNGNEQFF; CDR3nt: TGCAGCGTTGCCAACAGGGTGGTTAATGGCAATGAGCAGTTCTTC
j_gene: TRBJ2-1; d_gene: -; v_gene: TRBV11-2; abundance: many; CDR3aa: CASSPGDRWADEQFF; CDR3nt: TGTGCCAGCAGCCCAGGAGACAGGTGGGCTGATGAGCAGTTCTTC
j_gene: TRBJ2-1; d_gene: -; v_gene: TRBV20-1; abundance: few; CDR3aa: CSAPWRLIGSNEQFF; CDR3nt: TGCAGTGCCCCCTGGCGGCTAATCGGAAGCAATGAGCAGTTCTTC
j_gene: TRBJ2-1; d_gene: -; v_gene: TRBV6-1; abundance: many; CDR3aa: CASRENARRGEQFF; CDR3nt: TGTGCCAGCAGGGAAAATGCTCGACGAGGTGAGCAGTTCTTC
j_gene: TRBJ2-2; d_gene: TRBD2; v_gene: TRBV6-5; abundance: -; CDR3aa: CASRLAGGKTGELFF; CDR3nt: TGTGCCAGCAGACTAGCGGGAGGGAAAACCGGGGAGCTGTTTTTT
j_gene: TRBJ2-7; d_gene: TRBD2; v_gene: TRBV7-2; abundance: once; CDR3aa: CASSAWGGASEQYF; CDR3nt: TGTGCCAGCAGCGCCTGGGGAGGGGCCAGCGAGCAGTACTTC
j_gene: TRBJ2-1; d_gene: -; v_gene: TRBV7-9; abundance: few; CDR3aa: CASSSAVEQFF; CDR3nt: TGTGCCAGCAGCTCCGCGGTTGAGCAGTTCTTC
j_gene: TRBJ2-3; d_gene: TRBD1; v_gene: TRBV6-1; abundance: -; CDR3aa: CASMDRGRTDTQYF; CDR3nt: TGTGCCAGCATGGACAGGGGGCGGACAGATACGCAGTATTTT
j_gene: TRBJ1-3; d_gene: -; v_gene: TRBV20-1; abundance: many; CDR3aa: CSARGQPAGNTIYF; CDR3nt: TGCAGTGCTAGAGGACAGCCGGCTGGAAACACCATATATTTT
j_gene: TRBJ2-3; d_gene: -; v_gene: TRBV27; abundance: -; CDR3aa: CASRRDSTDTQYF; CDR3nt: TGTGCCAGCCGGCGGGATAGCACAGATACGCAGTATTTT
j_gene: TRBJ2-7; d_gene: TRBD1; v_gene: TRBV3-1; abundance: many; CDR3aa: CASSQDRGREQYF; CDR3nt: TGTGCCAGCAGCCAAGACAGGGGGCGTGAGCAGTACTTC